This TCR beta chain was recovered during a study of blood T cell repertoires in COVID-19. Across the whole study: The analysed material was cDNA or gDNA that came from T cells, B-cell-depleted T cells, or PBMCs.

Profiling relied on immunoSEQ multiplex PCR, and the TCRdb table lists in-frame clones only, not all of them. This sample has around 250,000 clones, with more than 75% found just once. The age range of participants was about 18 to 100 years, with residence in about two dozen US areas. Assignments of participants to cohorts depended upon their own reported clinical history. Donors in Cohort 3 counted as recovered after two negative PCRs, clearance, or symptom resolution. The sequenced material came from PBMCs or T cells enriched from blood (not recorded which). This TCR was sampled from a woman aged 50 to 60 who had recovered from COVID-19.

The chain's CDR3 is CASPPRGSENTGELFF. CDR3 bases: TGTGCCAGCCCCCCTCGGGGTAGCGAGAACACCGGGGAGCTGTTTTTT. This chain links TRBV3-1 (or the pseudogene TRBV3-2) with TRBJ2-2; the D gene is possibly TRBD2 (5 bases). This CDR3 contains 16 residues. Trimming removed 8 bases from V and 1 base from J, with 17 bases in between. Germline CDR1 LGHDT, CDR2 YNNKEL (reference sequence).